These 19 T cell receptor beta chains were sequenced from one sample in a study of T-cell reconstitution after alpha-beta-depleted transplantation in children. Using unique molecular identifiers, the investigators prepared the TCRbeta library. TCRdb passed the PCR reads through MiXCR, listing each CDR3 protein once. The table includes 450,000 to 550,000 distinct CDR3 sequences, about an eighth detected once. Source: PBMCs, mostly from graft donor cells, taken 180 days after TCRalphabeta/CD19-depleted stem cell transplant. These receptors originate from a female patient aged 2 to 10 who had a stem cell transplant for aplastic anemia, so the T cells may come from the graft donor.

DNA for the CDR3: TGTGCCAGCAGCCCCGGAGGGTGGGGCTACGAGCAGTACTTC. Protein product: CASSPGGWGYEQYF. The genes are TRBV3-1 and TRBJ2-7; tentatively, D is TRBD2 (6 bases). The CDR3 is made up of 14 amino acids. Trimming took 4 bases from V and 3 from J, leaving 13 bases between them. Per the germline V gene, CDR1 is LGHDT and CDR2 is YNNKEL (reference sequence).

J is TRBJ2-3 and V is TRBV5-6; D is perhaps TRBD2 (5 bases). Trimming removed 4 bases at V and 0 bases at J, with 18 bases between. The CDR3 has 17 residues. In germline, CDR1 is SGHDT, CDR2 YYEEEE. The CDR3 sequence is CASSREQLLVSTDTQYF. DNA of the CDR3: TGTGCCAGCAGCCGTGAGCAGCTACTAGTGAGCACAGATACGCAGTATTTT.

This chain links TRBV11-2 with TRBJ2-1, with TRBD2 matching over 9 bases. The CDR3 covers 19 residues. Per germline, CDR1 SGHAT and CDR2 FQNNGV. Trimming removed 4 bases from V and 1 base from J; junction bases left unmatched: 14. The CDR3 nucleotides read TGTGCCAGCAGCTCTCCTACAGATCGGACTAGCGATTCCTACAATGAGCAGTTCTTC. Translated, it gives CASSSPTDRTSDSYNEQFF.

This chain connects TRBV28 to TRBJ1-2; no clear D. This CDR3 contains 15 residues. Looked up from germline, CDR1 is MDHEN and CDR2 is SYDVKM. Trimming stripped 5 bases from V and 0 bases from J, with 13 bases between. The chain's CDR3 is CASSQVGLSNYGYTF. The CDR3 coding sequence is TGTGCCAGCAGTCAAGTCGGTCTATCTAACTATGGCTACACCTTC.

The table lists this clonotype with many counts. The V and J genes are TRBV5-1 and TRBJ1-1, with D uncertain. Trimming stripped 3 bases from V and 1 base from J, with 7 bases between. The CDR3 is made up of 13 amino acids. Per germline, CDR1 SGHRS and CDR2 YFSETQ. This CDR3 is CASSSLSNTEAFF. CDR3 nucleotide sequence: TGCGCCAGCAGCTCCTTGTCGAACACTGAAGCTTTCTTT.

The V call is TRBV5-1, the J call TRBJ2-2, with D perhaps TRBD1 (6 bases). Looked up from germline, CDR1 is SGHRS and CDR2 is YFSETQ. The V end lost 5 bases, the J end lost 1 base, and 21 bases lay between the germline ends. The CDR3 consists of 18 residues. CDR3 nucleotides: TGCGCCAGCAGTTCCCGCCTGGGGGCCCCTTTGAACACCGGGGAGCTGTTTTTT. It encodes CASSSRLGAPLNTGELFF.

The chain joins TRBV20-1 to TRBJ2-1; 9 bases are shared with TRBD2. Per the germline V gene, CDR1 is DFQATT and CDR2 is SNEGSKA (reference sequence). With V trimmed by 1 base and J by 0 bases, 13 bases remained unmatched. The CDR3 loop spans 19 amino acids. The CDR3 coding sequence is TGCAGTGCTAGAGCGGCGGGAGGGAATGTATGGGTCTCCTACAATGAGCAGTTCTTC. This sequence encodes CSARAAGGNVWVSYNEQFF.

This clonotype was detected ten times or more. The J gene is TRBJ2-7, the V gene TRBV5-1, with TRBD1 matching 9 bases. Germline values: CDR1 SGHRS, CDR2 YFSETQ. The length of the CDR3 is 16 residues. V was pared by 1 base and J by 2 bases, with 7 bases of the junction left unmatched. DNA of the CDR3: TGCGCCAGCAGCTTGTCGCCGGGACAGGGCCCCTACGAGCAGTACTTC. Translation: CASSLSPGQGPYEQYF.

This chain joins TRBV23-1 and TRBJ2-1; possible D gene TRBD1, 5 bases. TRBV23-1 is known as an ORF, though its function is uncertain. The CDR3 runs to 14 residues. The V end was cut by 2 bases, the J end by 4 bases, with 9 bases between. CDR3 DNA sequence: TGCGCCAGCAGTCAAAAGGGGTGGTACAATGAGCAGTTCTTC. Its translation is CASSQKGWYNEQFF.

This clonotype appeared a few times. This chain uses TRBV25-1 with TRBJ2-2, with D maybe TRBD1 (6 bases). The V gene lost 0 bases and the J gene lost 1 base, with 9 bases spanning the gap. Germline CDR1 and CDR2: MGHDK and SYGVNS. The CDR3 covers 16 residues. The CDR3: CASSEYPGQNTGELFF. The CDR3 DNA is TGTGCCAGCAGTGAATACCCGGGACAGAACACCGGGGAGCTGTTTTTT. Drawing the rest from reference TRBV25-1 and TRBJ2-2, the complete variable domain is EADIYQTPRYLVIGTGKKITLECSQTMGHDKMYWYQQDPGMELHLIHYSYGVNSTEKGDLSSESTVSRIRTEHFPLTLESARPSHTSQYLCASSEYPGQNTGELFFGEGSRLTVL.

In this sample, this clonotype turned up a few times. The chain joins TRBV10-3 to TRBJ2-7, with D perhaps TRBD1 (6 bases). This CDR3 contains 17 residues. V was trimmed by 3 bases and J by 2 bases, leaving 20 bases between them. CDR1 is ENHRY, CDR2 SYGVKD, per germline. The CDR3 here is CAISELKDRTPTYEQYV. CDR3 nucleotides: TGTGCCATCAGTGAATTGAAAGACAGGACGCCTACCTACGAGCAGTACGTC.

In this sample, this clonotype turned up a few times. The rearrangement uses TRBV20-1 and TRBJ2-7, with 11 nucleotides matching TRBD2. The V and J ends lost 6 bases and 2 bases, in that order; junction bases with no gene match: 6. The CDR3 spans 14 residues. Per the germline V gene, CDR1 is DFQATT and CDR2 is SNEGSKA (reference sequence). The CDR3 DNA is TGCAGTGCCACGACTAGCGGGGACACCTACGAGCAGTACTTC. Its translation: CSATTSGDTYEQYF.

In its sample, this clonotype was seen many times. V and J are TRBV12-3 or TRBV12-4 and TRBJ2-1; 13 positions match TRBD2. This CDR3 region has 16 residues. J lost 4 bases, V lost 6 bases, and 6 bases had no gene match. CDR3 amino acids: CASRGLAGAMYNEQFF. CDR3 DNA: TGTGCCAGCAGAGGACTAGCGGGGGCTATGTACAATGAGCAGTTCTTC.

The sample holds one count of this clonotype. A read error may account for a junction end that differs from germline. The chain links TRBV3-1 to TRBJ2-5; TRBD1 agrees at 7 bases. The CDR3 runs to 15 residues. Germline V CDR1 and CDR2: LGHDT, YNNKEL (reference sequence). DNA for the CDR3: TGTGCCACCAGCCAAGGGGGCACTAGGAAAGAGACCCAGTACTTC. It translates to CATSQGGTRKETQYF.

This clonotype has a handful of counts. The chain uses TRBV5-1 and TRBJ2-1; TRBD2 might be the D (7 bases). The V gene's germline CDR1 is SGHRS and CDR2 YFSETQ. V gave up 4 bases and J gave up 5 bases, with 19 bases separating them. The CDR3 runs to 16 residues. CDR3 region: CASSPRGGSRHNEQFF. The CDR3 DNA follows: TGCGCCAGCAGCCCGAGGGGGGGCTCCAGACACAATGAGCAGTTCTTC.

V is TRBV6-1 and J is TRBJ2-1; D gene unclear. The germline V gene encodes CDR1 MNHNS and CDR2 SASEGT. The CDR3 totals 12 residues. V gave up 8 bases and J gave up 2 bases, with 7 bases separating them. The CDR3: CASGNAYNEQFF. Here the CDR3 DNA reads TGTGCCAGCGGGAACGCCTACAATGAGCAGTTCTTC.

The rearrangement joins TRBV28 to TRBJ2-2; 9 nucleotides match TRBD1. Germline lookup yields CDR1 MDHEN and CDR2 SYDVKM. J gave up 2 bases and V 10 bases, and 5 bases lay outside the gene matches. The CDR3 totals 14 residues. The CDR3 nucleotides read TGTGCCACCTGGGACAGGGACAACACCGGGGAGCTGTTTTTT. Encoded protein: CATWDRDNTGELFF.

This clonotype was counted between two and nine times. The V gene is TRBV4-3, the J gene TRBJ2-2; D gene uncertain. CDR3 length equals 17 residues. Trimming stripped 4 bases from V and 4 bases from J, with 19 bases between. Germline V gene lookup returns CDR1 LGHNA and CDR2 YSLEER. CDR3 in amino acids: CASSREGWYLGTGELFF. CDR3 DNA sequence: TGCGCCAGCAGCCGGGAAGGGTGGTACCTGGGCACCGGGGAGCTGTTTTTT.

The chain joins TRBV12-3 or TRBV12-4 to TRBJ2-7; 8 nucleotides agree with TRBD1. With V trimmed by 3 bases and J by 5 bases, 3 bases remained unmatched. The CDR3 is 13 residues long. The DNA for the CDR3 is TGTGCCAGCAGTTTTGACAGGGGCCACGAGCAGTACTTC. This translates into CASSFDRGHEQYF.